This T cell receptor (beta chain) was recovered during a study of shared clonotypes between healthy human individuals. The data were produced by immunoSEQ multiplex PCR, yet TCRdb's version contains in-frame clones alone and is incomplete. This sample has around 1,100,000 clones, with 77% found just once. Input material: memory CD4+ T cells from PBMCs. Subset indicated: CD45RA-negative fraction. The receptor comes from a man in his late teens or twenties in good health. Some clones in this sample may be carry-over from other donors' samples.

The CDR3 sequence: CASSPGGGRNEQYF. Written as DNA, the CDR3 is TGTGCCAGTAGTCCCGGAGGGGGGCGGAACGAGCAGTACTTC. V is TRBV19 and J is TRBJ2-7; D assignment may be TRBD1 or TRBD2 (6 bases each). Trimming took 5 bases from V and 5 from J, leaving 16 bases between them. Germline V gene sequence: CDR1 LNHDA, CDR2 SQIVND (reference sequence). The CDR3 consists of 14 residues.